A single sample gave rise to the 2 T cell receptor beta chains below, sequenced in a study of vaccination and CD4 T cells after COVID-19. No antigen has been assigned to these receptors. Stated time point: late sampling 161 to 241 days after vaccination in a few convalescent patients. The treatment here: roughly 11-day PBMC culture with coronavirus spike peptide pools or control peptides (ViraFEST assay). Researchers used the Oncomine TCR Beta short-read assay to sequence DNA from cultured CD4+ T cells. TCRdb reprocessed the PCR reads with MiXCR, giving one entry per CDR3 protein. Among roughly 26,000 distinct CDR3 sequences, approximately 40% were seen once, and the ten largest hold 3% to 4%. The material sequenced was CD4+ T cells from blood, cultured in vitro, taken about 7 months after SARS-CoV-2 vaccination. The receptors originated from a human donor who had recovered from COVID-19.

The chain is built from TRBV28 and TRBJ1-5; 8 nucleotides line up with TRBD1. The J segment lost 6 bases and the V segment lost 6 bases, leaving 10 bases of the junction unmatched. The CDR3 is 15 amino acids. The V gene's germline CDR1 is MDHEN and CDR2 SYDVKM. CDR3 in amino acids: CASSPDRGVSQPQHF. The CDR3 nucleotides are TGTGCCAGCAGCCCCGACAGGGGTGTAAGTCAGCCCCAGCATTTT.

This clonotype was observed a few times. The CDR3 DNA sequence: TGCAGTGCTAGTGGTGCGTGGGAGGGTGGCGCAGATACGCAGTATTTT. This sequence encodes CSASGAWEGGADTQYF. The chain employs TRBV20-1 and TRBJ2-3, with 7 bases fitting TRBD2. Trimming took 3 bases from V and 4 from J; bases not matched to a gene: 13. In germline, CDR1 is DFQATT, CDR2 SNEGSKA (reference sequence). The CDR3 is 16 amino acids.